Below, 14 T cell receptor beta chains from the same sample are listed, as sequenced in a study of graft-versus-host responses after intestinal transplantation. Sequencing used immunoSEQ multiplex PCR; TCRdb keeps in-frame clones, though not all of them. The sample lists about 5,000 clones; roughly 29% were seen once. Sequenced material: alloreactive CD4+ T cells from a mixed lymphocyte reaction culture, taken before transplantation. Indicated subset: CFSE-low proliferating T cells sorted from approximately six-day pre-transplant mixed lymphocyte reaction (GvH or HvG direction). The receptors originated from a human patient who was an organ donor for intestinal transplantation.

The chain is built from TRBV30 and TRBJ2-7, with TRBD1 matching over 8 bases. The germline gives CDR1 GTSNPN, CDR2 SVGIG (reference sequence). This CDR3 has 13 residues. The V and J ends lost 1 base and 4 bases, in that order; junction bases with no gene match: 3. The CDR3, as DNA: TGTGCCTGGAGTGGGACAGGGCCTTACGAGCAGTACTTC. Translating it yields CAWSGTGPYEQYF.

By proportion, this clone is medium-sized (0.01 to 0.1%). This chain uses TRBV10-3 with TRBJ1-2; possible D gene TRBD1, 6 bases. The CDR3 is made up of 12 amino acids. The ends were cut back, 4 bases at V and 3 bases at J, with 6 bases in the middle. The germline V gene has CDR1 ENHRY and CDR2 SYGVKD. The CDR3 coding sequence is TGTGCCATCAGTGGGACAGACTATGGCTACACCTTC. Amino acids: CAISGTDYGYTF.

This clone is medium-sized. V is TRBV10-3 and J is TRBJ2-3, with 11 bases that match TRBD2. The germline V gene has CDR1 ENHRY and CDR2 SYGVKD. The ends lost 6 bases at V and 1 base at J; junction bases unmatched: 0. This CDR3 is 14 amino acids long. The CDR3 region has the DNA TGTGCCATCAGGACTAGCGGGGGCACAGATACGCAGTATTTT. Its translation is CAIRTSGGTDTQYF.

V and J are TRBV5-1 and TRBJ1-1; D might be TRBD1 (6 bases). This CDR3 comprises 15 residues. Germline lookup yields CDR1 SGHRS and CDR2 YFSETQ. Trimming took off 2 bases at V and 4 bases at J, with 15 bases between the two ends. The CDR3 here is CASSFGGHVGTEAFF. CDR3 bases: TGCGCCAGCAGCTTTGGGGGCCACGTCGGCACTGAAGCTTTCTTT.

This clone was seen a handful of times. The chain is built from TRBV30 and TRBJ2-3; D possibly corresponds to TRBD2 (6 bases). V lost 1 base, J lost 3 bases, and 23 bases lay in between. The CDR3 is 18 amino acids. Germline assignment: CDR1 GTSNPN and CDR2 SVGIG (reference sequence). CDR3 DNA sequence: TGTGCCTGGAGTGACAGAGTGCGGTTGAGCGGGTTGACAGATACGCAGTATTTT. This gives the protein CAWSDRVRLSGLTDTQYF.

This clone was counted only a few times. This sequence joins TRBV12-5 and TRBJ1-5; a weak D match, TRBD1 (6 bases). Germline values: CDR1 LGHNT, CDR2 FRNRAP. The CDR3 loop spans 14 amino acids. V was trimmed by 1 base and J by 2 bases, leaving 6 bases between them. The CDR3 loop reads CASGLGTGNQPQHF. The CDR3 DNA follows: TGTGCTAGTGGTTTGGGGACAGGCAATCAGCCCCAGCATTTT.

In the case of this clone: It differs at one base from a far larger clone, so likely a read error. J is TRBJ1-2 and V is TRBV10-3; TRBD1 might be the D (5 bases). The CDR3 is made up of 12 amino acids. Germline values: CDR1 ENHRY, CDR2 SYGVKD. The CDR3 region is CAISGTNYGDTF. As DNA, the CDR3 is TGTGCCATCAGTGGGACAAACTATGGCGACACCTTC.

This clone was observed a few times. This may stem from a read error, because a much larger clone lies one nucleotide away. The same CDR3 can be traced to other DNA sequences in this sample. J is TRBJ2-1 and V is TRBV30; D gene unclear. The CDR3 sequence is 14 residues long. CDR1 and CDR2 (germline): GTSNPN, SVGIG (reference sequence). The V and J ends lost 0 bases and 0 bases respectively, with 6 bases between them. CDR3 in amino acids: CAWSVTSSYNEQFF. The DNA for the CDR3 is TGTGCCTGGAGTGTTACGAGCTCCTACAATGAGCAGTTCTTC. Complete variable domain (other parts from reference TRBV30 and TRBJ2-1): SQTIHQWPATLVQPVGSPLSLECTVEGTSNPNLYWYRQAAGRGLQLLFYSVGIGQISSEVPQNLSASRPQDRQFILSSKKLLLSDSGFYLCAWSVTSSYNEQFFGPGTRLTVL.

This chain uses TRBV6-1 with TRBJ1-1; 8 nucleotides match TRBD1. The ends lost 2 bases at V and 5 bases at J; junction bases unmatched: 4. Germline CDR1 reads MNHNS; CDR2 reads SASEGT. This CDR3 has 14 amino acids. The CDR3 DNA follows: TGTGCCAGCAGTGAAAACAGGGGGGGGACTGAAGCTTTCTTT. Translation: CASSENRGGTEAFF.

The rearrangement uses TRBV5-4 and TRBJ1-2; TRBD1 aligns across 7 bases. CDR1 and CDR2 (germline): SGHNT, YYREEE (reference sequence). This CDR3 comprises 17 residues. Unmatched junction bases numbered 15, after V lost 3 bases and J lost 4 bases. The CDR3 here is CASSSFTRQGIGYGYTF. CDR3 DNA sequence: TGTGCCAGCAGCTCGTTTACAAGACAGGGCATAGGCTATGGCTACACCTTC.

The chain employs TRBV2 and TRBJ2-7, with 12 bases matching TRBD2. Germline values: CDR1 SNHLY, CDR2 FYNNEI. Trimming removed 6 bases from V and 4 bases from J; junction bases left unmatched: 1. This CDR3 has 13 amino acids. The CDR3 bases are TGTGCCAGCAGACTAGCGGGGGGTTACGAGCAGTACTTC. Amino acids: CASRLAGGYEQYF.

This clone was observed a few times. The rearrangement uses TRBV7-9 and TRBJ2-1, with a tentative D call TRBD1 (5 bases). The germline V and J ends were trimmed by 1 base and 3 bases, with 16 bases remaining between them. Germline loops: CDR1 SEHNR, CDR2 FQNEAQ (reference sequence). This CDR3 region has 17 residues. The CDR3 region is CASSLDAFIGVYNEQFF. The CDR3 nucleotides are TGTGCCAGCAGCTTAGACGCCTTTATAGGGGTCTACAATGAGCAGTTCTTC.

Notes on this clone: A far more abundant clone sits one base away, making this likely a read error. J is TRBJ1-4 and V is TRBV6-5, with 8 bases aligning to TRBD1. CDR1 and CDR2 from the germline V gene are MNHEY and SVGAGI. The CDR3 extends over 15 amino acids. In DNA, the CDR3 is TGTGCCTGCAGTTATACCGGACAGGGTGGGGAAAAACTGTTTTTT. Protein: CACSYTGQGGEKLFF.

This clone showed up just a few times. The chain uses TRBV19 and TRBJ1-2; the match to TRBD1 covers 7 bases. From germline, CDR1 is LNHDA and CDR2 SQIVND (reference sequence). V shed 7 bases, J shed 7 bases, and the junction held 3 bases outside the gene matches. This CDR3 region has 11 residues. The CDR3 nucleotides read TGTGCCAGTAAGGGACAGTCTGGCTACACCTTC. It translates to CASKGQSGYTF.